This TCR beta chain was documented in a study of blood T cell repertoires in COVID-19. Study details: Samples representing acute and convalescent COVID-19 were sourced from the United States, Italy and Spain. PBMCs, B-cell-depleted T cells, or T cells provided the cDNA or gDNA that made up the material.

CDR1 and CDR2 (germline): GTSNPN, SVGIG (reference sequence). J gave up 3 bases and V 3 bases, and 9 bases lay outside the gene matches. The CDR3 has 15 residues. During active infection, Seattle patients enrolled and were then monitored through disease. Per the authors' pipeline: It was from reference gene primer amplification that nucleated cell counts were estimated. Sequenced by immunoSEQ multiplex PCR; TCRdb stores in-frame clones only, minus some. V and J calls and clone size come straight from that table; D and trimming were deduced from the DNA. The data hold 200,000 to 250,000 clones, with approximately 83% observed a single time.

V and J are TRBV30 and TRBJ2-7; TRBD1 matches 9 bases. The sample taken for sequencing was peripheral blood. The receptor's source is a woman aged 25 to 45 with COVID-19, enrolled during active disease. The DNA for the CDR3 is TGTGCCTGGAGCCCGGGACAGGGAATTGTCTACGAGCAGTACTTC. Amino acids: CAWSPGQGIVYEQYF.